One sample yielded the 25 T cell receptor beta chains listed below, sequenced in a study of blood T cell repertoires in COVID-19. Profiling relied on immunoSEQ multiplex PCR, and the TCRdb table lists in-frame clones only, not all of them. The data contain a few hundred thousand clones, about 89% of them singletons. Sequenced: peripheral blood. These TCRs come from a man aged 30 to 39 with acute or convalescent COVID-19.

The chain uses TRBV7-9 and TRBJ1-6; TRBD1 might be the D (5 bases). CDR1 is SEHNR and CDR2 is FQNEAQ in the germline V gene (reference sequence). The length of the CDR3 is 16 residues. The V end was cut by 5 bases, the J end by 8 bases, with 19 bases between. The CDR3 loop reads CASSKALGGSDSPLHF. The CDR3 DNA reads as TGTGCCAGCAGCAAAGCCTTGGGGGGAAGTGATTCACCCCTCCACTTT.

V gene TRBV4-1 combines with J gene TRBJ1-5; TRBD1 matches 9 bases. The CDR3 runs to 16 residues. Germline loops: CDR1 MGHRA, CDR2 YSYEKL. The J segment lost 2 bases and the V segment lost 4 bases, leaving 6 bases of the junction unmatched. The CDR3 loop is CASSLMDRGGNQPQHF. CDR3 bases: TGCGCCAGCAGCCTCATGGACAGGGGCGGCAATCAGCCCCAGCATTTT.

The chain couples TRBV18 to TRBJ1-2; TRBD1 is a possible D gene (5 bases). The length of the CDR3 is 16 residues. Germline assignment: CDR1 KGHSH and CDR2 LQKENI. V was trimmed by 0 bases and J by 6 bases, leaving 17 bases between them. The CDR3 nucleotides read TGTGCCAGCTCACCACCCGGGGGAAATAGGAAGGATGGCTACACCTTC. Residues: CASSPPGGNRKDGYTF.

This chain uses TRBV5-1 with TRBJ1-6, with D possibly matching TRBD1 (5 bases). Per germline, CDR1 SGHRS and CDR2 YFSETQ. V was shortened by 0 bases and J by 5 bases, with 6 bases between the two germline ends. The CDR3 contains 14 residues. The CDR3 bases are TGCGCCAGCAGCTTGGTAGGGGATAATTCACCCCTCCACTTT. It codes for CASSLVGDNSPLHF.

This chain links TRBV30 with TRBJ1-1; perhaps TRBD1 as D (5 bases). The CDR3 is made up of 14 amino acids. Germline lookup yields CDR1 GTSNPN and CDR2 SVGIG (reference sequence). V was pared by 3 bases and J by 0 bases, with 11 bases between. The CDR3 nucleotides are TGTGCCTGGAGGACGACGGACATGAACACTGAAGCTTTCTTT. Translation gives CAWRTTDMNTEAFF.

This clone was recorded a few times. This chain uses TRBV27 with TRBJ2-2; 7 bases map to TRBD2. The CDR3 covers 16 residues. V gave up 1 base and J gave up 4 bases; unmatched junction bases: 6. Germline CDR1 and CDR2: MNHEY and SMNVEV (reference sequence). CDR3 region: CASSLLGGGATGELFF. The CDR3 DNA sequence: TGTGCCAGCAGTTTATTGGGCGGGGGAGCCACCGGGGAGCTGTTTTTT.

The V call is TRBV7-3, the J call TRBJ2-3; D remains ambiguous. The CDR3 contains 14 residues. In germline, CDR1 is SGHTA, CDR2 FQGTGA. The V end lost 2 bases, the J end lost 4 bases, and 10 bases lay between the germline ends. CDR3 nucleotide sequence: TGTGCCAGCAGCTTAGGTCAACAGTCAGATACGCAGTATTTT. Protein: CASSLGQQSDTQYF.

The J gene is TRBJ2-6, the V gene TRBV3-1 (or the pseudogene TRBV3-2); 7 bases are a match to TRBD1. The CDR3 sequence is 17 residues long. Per the germline V gene, CDR1 is LGHDT and CDR2 is YNNKEL (reference sequence). Germline trimming cut 1 base from V and 1 base from J; bases unmatched to any gene: 4. The CDR3 DNA reads as TGTGCCAGCAGCCAAGGATCAGGGGGTTCTGGGGCCAACGTCCTGACTTTC. This gives the protein CASSQGSGGSGANVLTF.

J is TRBJ1-1 and V is TRBV30; perhaps TRBD1 as D (6 bases). Between the trimmed V and J ends, which lost 0 bases and 5 bases, there was a span of 16 bases. Looked up from germline, CDR1 is GTSNPN and CDR2 is SVGIG (reference sequence). There are 15 residues in the CDR3. In DNA, the CDR3 is TGTGCCTGGAGTGTAAAGGGCAGGGGATGGACTGAAGCTTTCTTT. This encodes CAWSVKGRGWTEAFF.

The chain employs TRBV5-1 and TRBJ2-1; 8 nucleotides match TRBD2. The CDR3 loop spans 17 amino acids. CDR1 and CDR2 from the germline V gene are SGHRS and YFSETQ. Trimming cost V 3 bases and J 3 bases; bases outside gene matches: 11. The CDR3 is CASSSPGAGAIYNEQFF. The CDR3 nucleotides are TGCGCCAGCAGCTCGCCAGGAGCGGGGGCGATCTACAATGAGCAGTTCTTC.

This rearrangement joins TRBV4-1 to TRBJ2-2; tentative D call: TRBD2 (6 bases). The CDR3 runs to 15 residues. Trimming removed 0 bases from V and 4 bases from J, with 9 bases in between. Germline CDR1 reads MGHRA; CDR2 reads YSYEKL. The CDR3 is CASSQEGTGTGELFF. CDR3 coding DNA: TGCGCCAGCAGCCAAGAAGGGACTGGCACCGGGGAGCTGTTTTTT.

The rearrangement uses TRBV7-2 and TRBJ2-3, with D uncertain. CDR1 is SGHTA, CDR2 FQGNSA, per germline. CDR3 length equals 13 residues. Trimming took 2 bases from V and 5 from J, leaving 8 bases between them. The CDR3 protein is CASSLLILDTQYF. Here the CDR3 DNA reads TGTGCCAGCAGCTTATTAATTTTAGATACGCAGTATTTT. Using reference TRBV7-2 and TRBJ2-3 for the parts outside the CDR3, the full variable domain is GAGVSQSPSNKVTEKGKDVELRCDPISGHTALYWYRQSLGQGLEFLIYFQGNSAPDKSGLPSDRFSAERTGGSVSTLTIQRTQQEDSAVYLCASSLLILDTQYFGPGTRLTVL.

The CDR3 DNA is TGCGCCAGCAGCAGGACAGCCCCTGGGGAAAAACTGTTTTTT. Protein: CASSRTAPGEKLFF. The chain couples TRBV5-1 to TRBJ1-4, with a possible D match to TRBD1 (6 bases). CDR3 size: 14 residues. Germline loops: CDR1 SGHRS, CDR2 YFSETQ. Trimming shortened V by 4 bases and J by 8 bases, and 15 bases separated the two germline ends.

The gene calls are TRBV15 and TRBJ1-5, with D unresolved. The V end was cut by 1 base, the J end by 5 bases, with 6 bases between. Germline values: CDR1 LNHNV, CDR2 YYDKDF (reference sequence). The CDR3 consists of 13 residues. The CDR3, as DNA: TGTGCCACCAGCAGAGGGCCCGATCAGCCCCAGCATTTT. It codes for CATSRGPDQPQHF.

The V and J genes are TRBV30 and TRBJ2-3, with D maybe TRBD1 (5 bases). The CDR3 has 13 amino acids. Germline V gene sequence: CDR1 GTSNPN, CDR2 SVGIG (reference sequence). V lost 3 bases to trimming and J lost 5 bases, with 12 bases between them. CDR3 residues: CAWSHRKKDTQYF. The CDR3 DNA is TGTGCCTGGAGCCACAGGAAGAAAGATACGCAGTATTTT. Combining the CDR3 with reference TRBV30 and TRBJ2-3 gives the whole variable domain SQTIHQWPATLVQPVGSPLSLECTVEGTSNPNLYWYRQAAGRGLQLLFYSVGIGQISSEVPQNLSASRPQDRQFILSSKKLLLSDSGFYLCAWSHRKKDTQYFGPGTRLTVL.

V is TRBV9 and J is TRBJ1-3, with 7 nucleotides matching TRBD1. V shed 4 bases and J 6 bases; nucleotides not matched to a gene: 13. This CDR3 contains 16 residues. CDR1 is SGDLS, CDR2 YYNGEE, per germline. The CDR3 nucleotides read TGTGCCAGCAGCTCCACCCCCGGACAGGACCAAAACACCATATATTTT. Translated: CASSSTPGQDQNTIYF.

As concerns this clone: Other DNA sequences in the same sample also yield this CDR3. The chain couples TRBV5-1 to TRBJ2-2; D gene unclear. Germline V CDR1 and CDR2: SGHRS, YFSETQ. The CDR3 has 14 residues. Deletions cut 0 bases from V and 1 base from J, with 4 bases between. This CDR3 is CASSLAGNTGELFF. The CDR3 DNA follows: TGCGCCAGCAGCTTGGCCGGGAACACCGGGGAGCTGTTTTTT.

The chain is built from TRBV13 and TRBJ2-5; 7 bases match TRBD1. This CDR3 comprises 13 residues. With V trimmed by 5 bases and J by 1 base, 1 base remained unmatched. Germline CDR1 reads PRHDT; CDR2 reads FYEKMQ (reference sequence). This CDR3 reads CASSRQGQETQYF. The DNA of the CDR3 is TGTGCCAGCAGCCGACAGGGCCAAGAGACCCAGTACTTC.

The gene calls are TRBV24-1 and TRBJ2-3, with 9 bases matching TRBD2. Germline loops: CDR1 KGHDR, CDR2 SFDVKD. The junction had 2 bases not matched to a gene; V was cut back by 1 base and J by 1 base. The CDR3 length is 16 residues. The CDR3 DNA reads as TGTGCCACCAGTGATTTCTCTAGCGGGGGCACAGATACGCAGTATTTT. Residues: CATSDFSSGGTDTQYF.

The chain combines TRBV3-1 (or the pseudogene TRBV3-2) with TRBJ1-3; the D is unclear. This CDR3 comprises 14 residues. V lost 1 base to trimming and J lost 2 bases, with 6 bases between them. Germline values: CDR1 LGHDT, CDR2 YNNKEL (reference sequence). For the CDR3, the DNA is TGTGCCAGCAGCCAAGGGGCCACTGGAAACACCATATATTTT. Protein sequence: CASSQGATGNTIYF.

Notes on this clone: Other DNA sequences in the same sample also yield this CDR3. This chain joins TRBV12-3 or TRBV12-4 and TRBJ2-7, with 10 bases fitting TRBD1. The CDR3 has 13 amino acids. Losses at the gene ends were 1 base for V and 6 bases for J; bases not matched to a gene: 0. The CDR3 region has the DNA TGTGCCAGCAGTTTAGGGGACAGGGGCGAGCAGTACTTC. Amino acids: CASSLGDRGEQYF.

This clone was counted a few times. The chain links TRBV3-1 (or the pseudogene TRBV3-2) to TRBJ1-2, with D maybe TRBD1 (5 bases). The V and J ends lost 0 bases and 8 bases respectively, with 16 bases between them. The CDR3 has 15 residues. CDR1 and CDR2 from the germline V gene are LGHDT and YNNKEL (reference sequence). CDR3 loop: CASSQDAGLIGGYTF. For the CDR3, the DNA is TGTGCCAGCAGCCAAGACGCAGGGCTGATTGGGGGCTACACCTTC.

The V and J genes are TRBV4-2 and TRBJ2-3; 10 nucleotides line up with TRBD2. This CDR3 spans 15 amino acids. Trimming took 0 bases from V and 6 from J; bases not matched to a gene: 3. Germline V CDR1 and CDR2: LGHNA, YNFKEQ. Here the CDR3 reads CASSQDTSGADTQYF. DNA of the CDR3: TGTGCCAGCAGCCAAGACACTAGCGGGGCTGATACGCAGTATTTT.

The J gene is TRBJ2-6, the V gene TRBV19; D remains ambiguous. Trimming stripped 4 bases from V and 0 bases from J, with 10 bases between. CDR3 size: 16 residues. Germline CDR1 LNHDA, CDR2 SQIVND (reference sequence). The CDR3 here is CASSNLASSGANVLTF. CDR3 DNA sequence: TGTGCCAGTAGTAACCTTGCGAGCTCTGGGGCCAACGTCCTGACTTTC.

In its sample, this clone was seen once. The rearrangement uses TRBV11-1 and TRBJ1-1, with TRBD1 as a possible D gene (6 bases). The CDR3 has 13 residues. Germline CDR1 and CDR2: SGHAT and FQDESV (reference sequence). Trimming stripped 2 bases from V and 12 bases from J, with 16 bases between. The CDR3 sequence: CASSLSGAPGTFF. In DNA form, the CDR3 reads TGTGCCAGCAGCTTATCAGGGGCTCCCGGGACTTTCTTT.